This TCR beta chain is drawn from a study of T cells in tumors after PD-1 blockade. Study as a whole: Excluded were patients with checkpoint blockade, immunosuppressants, or radiotherapy or other anti-cancer therapy within 4 weeks. During anti-PD-1 treatment, some patients continued daily vismodegib 150 mg. On average, peripheral blood gave 100,000 to 140,000 TCR templates and about 34,000 unique clonotypes. Study findings and constraints: Peripheral recruitment is suggested, as some novel exhausted tumor clones were in pre-treatment blood.

Germline CDR1 and CDR2: MNHEY and SVGAGI. This CDR3 is 15 amino acids long. Deletions cut 7 bases from V and 4 bases from J, with 18 bases between. Clones were read by immunoSEQ multiplex PCR, and TCRdb kept only the in-frame ones, dropping some. The sample records roughly 60,000 clones, about 82% being singletons. This clone was seen only a few times. Its antigen remains unidentified. The sample here was PBMCs, taken before anti-PD-1 treatment. The TCR was taken from a human donor with basal cell carcinoma. This rearrangement joins TRBV6-5 to TRBJ2-3, with D possibly called TRBD1 or TRBD2 (6 bases each). The CDR3: CASIFKGGIPDTQYF. The DNA for the CDR3 is TGTGCCAGCATCTTTAAGGGGGGTATCCCAGATACGCAGTATTTT.